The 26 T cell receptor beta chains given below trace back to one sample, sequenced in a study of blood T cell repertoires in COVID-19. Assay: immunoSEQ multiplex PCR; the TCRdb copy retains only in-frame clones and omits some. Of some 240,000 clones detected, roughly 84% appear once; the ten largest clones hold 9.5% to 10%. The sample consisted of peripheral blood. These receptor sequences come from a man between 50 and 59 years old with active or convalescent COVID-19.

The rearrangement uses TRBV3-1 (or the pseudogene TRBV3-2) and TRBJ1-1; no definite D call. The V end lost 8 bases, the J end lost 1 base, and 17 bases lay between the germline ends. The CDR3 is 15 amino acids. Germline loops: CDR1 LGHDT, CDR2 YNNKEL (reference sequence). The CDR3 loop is CASSHSKRGNTEAFF. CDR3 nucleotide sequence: TGTGCCAGCTCTCACTCCAAACGGGGGAACACTGAAGCTTTCTTT.

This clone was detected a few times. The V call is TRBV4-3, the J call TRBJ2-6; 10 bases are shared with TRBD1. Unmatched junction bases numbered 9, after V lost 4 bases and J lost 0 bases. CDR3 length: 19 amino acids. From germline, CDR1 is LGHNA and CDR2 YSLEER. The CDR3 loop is CASSPRTGGKTSGANVLTF. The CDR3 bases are TGCGCCAGCAGCCCCAGGACAGGGGGTAAAACCTCTGGGGCCAACGTCCTGACTTTC.

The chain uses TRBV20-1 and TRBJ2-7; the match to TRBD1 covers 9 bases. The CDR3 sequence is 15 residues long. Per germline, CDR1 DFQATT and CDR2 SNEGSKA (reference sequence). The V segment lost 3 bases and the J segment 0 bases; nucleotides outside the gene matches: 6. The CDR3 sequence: CSASRTGEFSYEQYF. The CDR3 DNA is TGCAGTGCTAGTAGGACAGGGGAGTTCTCCTACGAGCAGTACTTC.

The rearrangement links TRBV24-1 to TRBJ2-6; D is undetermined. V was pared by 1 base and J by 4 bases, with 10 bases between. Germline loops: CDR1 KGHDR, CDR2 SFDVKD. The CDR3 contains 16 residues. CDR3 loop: CATSDLKSVGANVLTF. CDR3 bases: TGTGCCACCAGTGATTTAAAGTCAGTAGGGGCCAACGTCCTGACTTTC.

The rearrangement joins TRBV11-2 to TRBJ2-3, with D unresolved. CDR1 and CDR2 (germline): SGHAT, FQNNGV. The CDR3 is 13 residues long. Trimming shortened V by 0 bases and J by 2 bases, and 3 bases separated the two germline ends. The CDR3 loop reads CASSLDNTDTQYF. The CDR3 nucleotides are TGTGCCAGCAGCTTAGACAACACAGATACGCAGTATTTT.

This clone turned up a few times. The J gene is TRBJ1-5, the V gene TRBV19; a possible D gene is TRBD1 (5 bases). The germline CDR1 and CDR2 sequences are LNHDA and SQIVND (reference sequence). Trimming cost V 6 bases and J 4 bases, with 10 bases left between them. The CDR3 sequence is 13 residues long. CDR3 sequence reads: CASSNRLNQPQHF. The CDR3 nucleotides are TGTGCCAGTAGCAACAGGCTAAATCAGCCCCAGCATTTT. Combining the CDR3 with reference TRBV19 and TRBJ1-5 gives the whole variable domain DGGITQSPKYLFRKEGQNVTLSCEQNLNHDAMYWYRQDPGQGLRLIYYSQIVNDFQKGDIAEGYSVSREKKESFPLTVTSAQKNPTAFYLCASSNRLNQPQHFGDGTRLSIL.

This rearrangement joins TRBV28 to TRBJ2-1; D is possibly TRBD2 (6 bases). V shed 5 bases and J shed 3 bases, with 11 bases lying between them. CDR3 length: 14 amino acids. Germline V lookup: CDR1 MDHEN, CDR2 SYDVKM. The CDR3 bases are TGTGCCAGCAGTCCCCCGGGACTCTACAATGAGCAGTTCTTC. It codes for CASSPPGLYNEQFF.

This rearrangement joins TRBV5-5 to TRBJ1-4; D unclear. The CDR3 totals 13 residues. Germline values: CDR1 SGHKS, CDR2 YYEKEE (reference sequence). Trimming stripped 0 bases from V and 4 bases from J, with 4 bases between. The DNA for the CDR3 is TGTGCCAGCAGCTTGGCCGGTAATGAAAAACTGTTTTTT. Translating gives CASSLAGNEKLFF.

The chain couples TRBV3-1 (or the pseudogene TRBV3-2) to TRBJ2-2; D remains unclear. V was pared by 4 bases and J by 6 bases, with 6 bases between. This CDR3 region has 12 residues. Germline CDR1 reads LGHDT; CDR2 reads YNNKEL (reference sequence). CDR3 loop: CASSRPSGELFF. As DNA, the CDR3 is TGTGCCAGCAGCCGGCCGTCCGGGGAGCTGTTTTTT.

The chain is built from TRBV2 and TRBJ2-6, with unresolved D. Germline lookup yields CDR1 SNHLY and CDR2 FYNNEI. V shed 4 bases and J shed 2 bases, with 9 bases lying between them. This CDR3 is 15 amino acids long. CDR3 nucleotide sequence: TGTGCCAGCAGTGTACTAACCCCTGGGGCCAACGTCCTGACTTTC. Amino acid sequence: CASSVLTPGANVLTF.

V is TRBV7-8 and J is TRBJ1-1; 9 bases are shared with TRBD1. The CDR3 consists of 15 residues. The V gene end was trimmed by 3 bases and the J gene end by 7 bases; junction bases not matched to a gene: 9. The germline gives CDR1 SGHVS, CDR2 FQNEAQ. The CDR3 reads CASSFQSTGGYEAFF. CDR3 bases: TGTGCCAGCAGCTTCCAGTCGACAGGGGGGTATGAAGCTTTCTTT.

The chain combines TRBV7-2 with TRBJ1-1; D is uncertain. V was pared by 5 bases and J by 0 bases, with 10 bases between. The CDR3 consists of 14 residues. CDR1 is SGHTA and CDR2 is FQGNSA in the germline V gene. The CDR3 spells CASSPAGVNTEAFF. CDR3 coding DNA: TGTGCCAGCAGCCCAGCCGGGGTGAACACTGAAGCTTTCTTT.

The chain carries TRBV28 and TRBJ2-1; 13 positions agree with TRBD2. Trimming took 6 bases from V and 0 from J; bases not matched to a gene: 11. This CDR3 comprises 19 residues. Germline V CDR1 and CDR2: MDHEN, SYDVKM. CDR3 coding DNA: TGTGCCAGCAGCTCACAAACTAGCGGGAGGGGTAGCTCCTACAATGAGCAGTTCTTC. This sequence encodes CASSSQTSGRGSSYNEQFF.

DNA of the CDR3: TGTGCCAGCAGCCCTAACGCCGGGGGGCATTACAATGAGCAGTTCTTC. Protein: CASSPNAGGHYNEQFF. The chain is built from TRBV7-9 and TRBJ2-1; TRBD2 might be the D (7 bases). The germline V gene encodes CDR1 SEHNR and CDR2 FQNEAQ (reference sequence). There are 16 residues in the CDR3. V was trimmed by 5 bases and J by 4 bases, leaving 18 bases between them. Supplemented by reference TRBV7-9 and TRBJ2-1, the full variable domain reads DTGVSQNPRHKITKRGQNVTFRCDPISEHNRLYWYRQTLGQGPEFLTYFQNEAQLEKSRLLSDRFSAERPKGSFSTLEIQRTEQGDSAMYLCASSPNAGGHYNEQFFGPGTRLTVL.

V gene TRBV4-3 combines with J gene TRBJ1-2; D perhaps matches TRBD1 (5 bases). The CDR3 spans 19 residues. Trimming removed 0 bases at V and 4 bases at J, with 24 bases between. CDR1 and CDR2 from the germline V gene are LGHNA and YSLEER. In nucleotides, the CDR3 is TGCGCCAGCAGCCAAGATTCACCAGGTTCTATGGAGGGGTTCTATGGCTACACCTTC. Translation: CASSQDSPGSMEGFYGYTF.

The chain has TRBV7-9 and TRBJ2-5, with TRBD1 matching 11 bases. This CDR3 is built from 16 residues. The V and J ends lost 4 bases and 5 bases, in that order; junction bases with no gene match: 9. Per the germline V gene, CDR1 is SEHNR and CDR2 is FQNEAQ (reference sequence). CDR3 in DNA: TGTGCCAGCAGCTCTACTCGGACAGGGGGCGCGGAGACCCAGTACTTC. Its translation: CASSSTRTGGAETQYF.

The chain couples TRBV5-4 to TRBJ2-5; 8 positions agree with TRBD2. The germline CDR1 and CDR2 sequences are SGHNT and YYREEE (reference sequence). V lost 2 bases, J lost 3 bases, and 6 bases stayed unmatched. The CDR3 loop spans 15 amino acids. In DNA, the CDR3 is TGTGCCAGCAGCTTAGGACTAGCTTCCGAAGAGACCCAGTACTTC. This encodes CASSLGLASEETQYF.

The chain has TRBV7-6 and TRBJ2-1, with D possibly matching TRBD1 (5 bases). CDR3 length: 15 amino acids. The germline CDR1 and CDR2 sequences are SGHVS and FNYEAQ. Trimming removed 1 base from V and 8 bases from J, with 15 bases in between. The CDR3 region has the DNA TGTGCCAGCAGCTTAGGGACAAGTCATTATCATGAGCAGTTCTTC. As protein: CASSLGTSHYHEQFF. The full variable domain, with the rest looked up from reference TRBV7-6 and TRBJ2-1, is GAGVSQSPRYKVTKRGQDVALRCDPISGHVSLYWYRQALGQGPEFLTYFNYEAQQDKSGLPNDRFSAERPEGSISTLTIQRTEQRDSAMYRCASSLGTSHYHEQFFGPGTRLTVL.

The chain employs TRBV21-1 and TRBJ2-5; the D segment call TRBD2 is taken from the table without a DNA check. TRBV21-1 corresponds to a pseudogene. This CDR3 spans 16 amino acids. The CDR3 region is CASSKGASGREETQYF. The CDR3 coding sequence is TGTGCCAGCAGCAAAGGGGCTAGCGGGAGAGAAGAGACCCAGTACTTC.

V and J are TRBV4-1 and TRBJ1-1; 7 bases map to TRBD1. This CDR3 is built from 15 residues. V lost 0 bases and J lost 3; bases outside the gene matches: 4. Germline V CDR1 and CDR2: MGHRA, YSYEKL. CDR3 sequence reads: CASSQDDREDTEAFF. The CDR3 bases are TGCGCCAGCAGCCAAGATGACAGGGAGGACACTGAAGCTTTCTTT.

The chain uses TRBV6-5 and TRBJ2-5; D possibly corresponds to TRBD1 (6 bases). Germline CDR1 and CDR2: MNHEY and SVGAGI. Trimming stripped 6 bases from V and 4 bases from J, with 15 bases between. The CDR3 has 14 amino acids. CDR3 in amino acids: CASSGQKGRETQYF. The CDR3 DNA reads TGTGCCAGCAGCGGACAGAAAGGGAGAGAGACCCAGTACTTC.

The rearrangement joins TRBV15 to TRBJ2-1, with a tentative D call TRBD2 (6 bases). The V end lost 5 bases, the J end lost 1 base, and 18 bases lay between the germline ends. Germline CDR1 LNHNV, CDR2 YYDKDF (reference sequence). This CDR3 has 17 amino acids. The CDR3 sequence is CATSPRPGAISYNEQFF. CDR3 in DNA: TGTGCCACCAGCCCACGCCCGGGAGCGATATCCTACAATGAGCAGTTCTTC. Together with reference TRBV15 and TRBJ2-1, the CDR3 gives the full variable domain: DAMVIQNPRYQVTQFGKPVTLSCSQTLNHNVMYWYQQKSSQAPKLLFHYYDKDFNNEADTPDNFQSRRPNTSFCFLDIRSPGLGDTAMYLCATSPRPGAISYNEQFFGPGTRLTVL.

CDR3 bases: TGTGCCAGCAGTTCCGGGACAGGTTACAATCAGCCCCAGCATTTT. Translated: CASSSGTGYNQPQHF. The rearrangement uses TRBV28 and TRBJ1-5; 8 bases map to TRBD1. Germline V gives CDR1 MDHEN, CDR2 SYDVKM. Trimming at V came to 4 bases and at J to 3 bases, leaving 5 bases not matched to a gene. The CDR3 contains 15 residues.

CDR3 sequence: CASGGVARRQETQYF. CDR3 nucleotide sequence: TGTGCCAGCGGAGGGGTCGCCCGAAGACAAGAGACCCAGTACTTC. The gene calls are TRBV6-6 and TRBJ2-5; tentatively, D is TRBD2 (6 bases). Germline CDR1 reads MNHNY; CDR2 reads SVGAGI (reference sequence). The CDR3 has 15 amino acids. Trimming pared 8 bases from V and 2 bases from J, leaving 18 bases between.

CDR3 coding DNA: TGTGCCAGCAATTCTGGGTGGGGGACAGGGAAGACCCAGTACTTC. As protein: CASNSGWGTGKTQYF. This chain uses TRBV28 with TRBJ2-5; 9 bases align to TRBD1. V trimming: 7 bases; J trimming: 6 bases; junction bases outside the gene matches: 12. This CDR3 has 15 amino acids. Germline CDR1 MDHEN, CDR2 SYDVKM.

This CDR3 is CASSLTSPNTGELFF. Written as DNA, the CDR3 is TGTGCCAGCAGCTTAACTAGCCCAAACACCGGGGAGCTGTTTTTT. The chain recombines TRBV7-2 with TRBJ2-2; a weak D match, TRBD2 (6 bases). The V end lost 2 bases, the J end lost 2 bases, and 9 bases lay between the germline ends. This CDR3 is built from 15 residues. Germline assignment: CDR1 SGHTA and CDR2 FQGNSA.